This entry concerns a single T cell receptor beta chain. Its antigen is not known. These data originate in a study of T cells in tumors after PD-1 blockade. Whole-study context: Daily vismodegib 150 mg continued in a subset of anti-PD-1-treated patients. Study-level findings and limits: Some novel exhausted tumor clones appeared in pre-treatment blood, suggesting peripheral recruitment.

CDR1 and CDR2 (germline): KGHSH, LQKENI. The CDR3 spans 13 residues. V lost 0 bases and J lost 8, with 10 bases in between. Method: immunoSEQ multiplex PCR; TCRdb's copy keeps in-frame clones and lacks some. The data show tens of thousands of clones, more than 70% seen once. This TCR came from a human donor with basal cell carcinoma. The J gene is TRBJ1-2, the V gene TRBV18, with D unclear. The sequencing here drew on PBMCs, taken before anti-PD-1 treatment. This chain's CDR3 is CASSPPRPQGYTF. The CDR3 bases are TGTGCCAGCTCACCACCGCGTCCCCAAGGCTACACCTTC.